This TCR beta chain was found in a study of T cell changes during pregnancy in multiple sclerosis (dated by TCRdb to about 2019). Regarding the complete study: Changes in the T cell repertoire over the course of pregnancy were examined in this study in women with multiple sclerosis.

CDR1 and CDR2, looked up from the germline V gene, are SGHRS and YFSETQ. Reading from cysteine to phenylalanine, the CDR3 counts 15 amino acids. Here the CDR3 DNA is all that survives: 45 bases in frame from base 1. V lost 2 bases and J lost 4 bases; the stretch between them is 15 bases long. To prepare the library, the immunoSEQ multiplex PCR assay was applied. Here the immuneACCESS table is served through TCRdb, limited to in-frame sequences with V and J called. Missing clones are a known gap in these copies; in checked studies unresolved V genes cover under half, and the rest lacks a known reason. Present in this sample are 50,000 or so clones, roughly 90% of which were seen just once. Approximately 0.6% of the sample lies in the top ten. For this clone: Its antigen is not yet known. No much larger clonotype is one base removed from it; base qualities were not supplied.

The source material was CD4+ T cells from peripheral blood mononuclear cells, sampled after pregnancy. The chain is assembled from TRBV5-1 and TRBJ1-1, with TRBD1 perhaps the D gene, on 5 matching bases. This clonotype was obtained from a female donor with multiple sclerosis, enrolled in a pregnancy study. The DNA reads as follows: TGCGCCAGCAGCTTTAATGGACAATCGGGCACTGAAGCTTTCTTT. This sequence encodes CASSFNGQSGTEAFF.